Listed here is a single T cell receptor (beta chain). The antigen remains unidentified. This sample was included in a study of cytotoxic CD8 clonotypes in ibrutinib-treated CLL. Study-level results: Samples from sustained-remission and progressing patients were taken at different times.

The CDR3 has 11 residues. The ends were cut back, 8 bases at V and 5 bases at J, with 10 bases in the middle. Germline V lookup: CDR1 MNHEY, CDR2 SVGAGI. Here immunoSEQ multiplex PCR was the method, and the copy in TCRdb shows in-frame clones only, minus some. Here the sample spans over 45,000 clones, approximately 52% being singletons. Genomic DNA (about 2 micrograms) was obtained from cryopreserved PBMCs for construction of TCR beta libraries. Source: PBMCs, taken after 24 months of ibrutinib treatment. The TCR sequence derives from a human donor with chronic lymphocytic leukemia. The chain employs TRBV6-5 and TRBJ2-7, with D possibly being TRBD2 (7 bases). CDR3 amino acids: CASGRGHEQYF. The CDR3 DNA follows: TGTGCCAGCGGGCGGGGGCACGAGCAGTACTTC.